This is a list of T cell receptor beta chains from one sample in a study of T cell repertoires in cytomegalovirus infection. Each CDR3 protein gets one entry after TCRdb re-called the reads with MiXCR. The data contain some 390,000 distinct CDR3 sequences, approximately 18% of them singletons. The sample comprised PBMCs. All receptors come from a human donor in good health (CMV status not recorded). Some clones in this sample may be carry-over from other donors' samples. Both conserved end residues are part of each CDR3. Each record gives: V gene, D gene, clone size, J gene, CDR3 protein, CDR3 DNA. The D gene is left open where the match is weak. Not every row has a clone size; where given, it reads once, few, many or a size class.

V gene: TRBV5-1; D gene: .; clone size: .; J gene: TRBJ2-3; CDR3 protein: CASSLGPRADTQYF; CDR3 DNA: TGCGCCAGCAGCTTGGGCCCTAGGGCAGATACGCAGTATTTT
V gene: TRBV2; D gene: TRBD1; clone size: .; J gene: TRBJ2-2; CDR3 protein: CASRDRVDTGELFF; CDR3 DNA: TGTGCCAGCAGGGACAGGGTGGACACCGGGGAGCTGTTTTTT
V gene: TRBV7-2; D gene: .; clone size: many; J gene: TRBJ2-5; CDR3 protein: CASSFSAETQYF; CDR3 DNA: TGTGCCAGCAGCTTTTCGGCCGAGACCCAGTACTTC
V gene: TRBV7-2; D gene: TRBD1; clone size: few; J gene: TRBJ2-1; CDR3 protein: CASSLQGAGDEQFF; CDR3 DNA: TGTGCCAGCAGCTTACAGGGGGCGGGCGATGAGCAGTTCTTC
V gene: TRBV28; D gene: .; clone size: .; J gene: TRBJ1-1; CDR3 protein: CASSLGGGEGREAFF; CDR3 DNA: TGTGCCAGCAGTTTGGGGGGAGGTGAGGGCCGAGAAGCTTTCTTT
V gene: TRBV15; D gene: .; clone size: few; J gene: TRBJ2-7; CDR3 protein: CATSRGTETGVPTEQYF; CDR3 DNA: TGTGCCACCAGCAGAGGCACGGAAACCGGGGTCCCTACGGAGCAGTACTTC
V gene: TRBV7-9; D gene: TRBD1; clone size: few; J gene: TRBJ1-1; CDR3 protein: CASSPGTGGMDTEAFF; CDR3 DNA: TGTGCCAGCAGCCCTGGGACAGGGGGTATGGACACTGAAGCTTTCTTT
V gene: TRBV11-3; D gene: .; clone size: few; J gene: TRBJ2-2; CDR3 protein: CASSAIRAGELFF; CDR3 DNA: TGTGCCAGCAGCGCCATCAGGGCCGGGGAGCTGTTTTTT
V gene: TRBV20-1; D gene: TRBD2; clone size: .; J gene: TRBJ2-3; CDR3 protein: CSATSGKGTDTQYF; CDR3 DNA: TGCAGTGCTACTAGCGGGAAGGGTACAGATACGCAGTATTTT
V gene: TRBV7-2; D gene: .; clone size: many; J gene: TRBJ2-7; CDR3 protein: CASSPMSGYSYEQYF; CDR3 DNA: TGTGCCAGCAGCCCCATGAGCGGTTACTCCTACGAGCAGTACTTC
V gene: TRBV12-3/TRBV12-4; D gene: TRBD2; clone size: .; J gene: TRBJ2-1; CDR3 protein: CASSSRALAGAYNEQFF; CDR3 DNA: TGTGCCAGCAGTTCAAGAGCCCTAGCGGGAGCCTACAATGAGCAGTTCTTC
V gene: TRBV28; D gene: .; clone size: many; J gene: TRBJ2-3; CDR3 protein: CASSYGGALSTDTQYF; CDR3 DNA: TGTGCCAGCAGTTATGGCGGGGCCCTCAGCACAGATACGCAGTATTTT
V gene: TRBV12-3/TRBV12-4; D gene: TRBD1; clone size: .; J gene: TRBJ2-2; CDR3 protein: CASRPSTGAGELFF; CDR3 DNA: TGTGCCAGCAGGCCTTCGACAGGGGCCGGGGAGCTGTTTTTT
V gene: TRBV20-1; D gene: .; clone size: .; J gene: TRBJ2-5; CDR3 protein: CSAMNYRAVTQYF; CDR3 DNA: TGCAGTGCTATGAATTACAGGGCGGTGACCCAGTACTTC
V gene: TRBV20-1; D gene: TRBD2; clone size: once; J gene: TRBJ2-7; CDR3 protein: CSASAGGYTYEQYF; CDR3 DNA: TGCAGTGCTAGCGCGGGGGGTTATACCTACGAGCAGTACTTC
V gene: TRBV7-2; D gene: .; clone size: few; J gene: TRBJ1-6; CDR3 protein: CASSLAAGHYSPLHF; CDR3 DNA: TGTGCCAGCAGCTTAGCGGCAGGGCACTATTCACCCCTCCACTTT
V gene: TRBV20-1; D gene: .; clone size: few; J gene: TRBJ2-7; CDR3 protein: CSARDKHGYTEQYF; CDR3 DNA: TGCAGTGCTAGAGATAAACACGGTTATACCGAGCAGTACTTC
V gene: TRBV10-3; D gene: .; clone size: .; J gene: TRBJ2-7; CDR3 protein: CAISESFGVEQYF; CDR3 DNA: TGTGCCATCAGTGAGTCGTTTGGTGTCGAGCAGTACTTC
V gene: TRBV20-1; D gene: .; clone size: .; J gene: TRBJ2-3; CDR3 protein: CSARQDNTDTQYF; CDR3 DNA: TGCAGTGCTCGACAGGATAACACAGATACGCAGTATTTT
V gene: TRBV30; D gene: .; clone size: .; J gene: TRBJ2-1; CDR3 protein: CAWSVIGEQFF; CDR3 DNA: TGTGCCTGGAGTGTGATTGGGGAGCAGTTCTTC
V gene: TRBV20-1; D gene: .; clone size: few; J gene: TRBJ2-1; CDR3 protein: CSARGIVDEQFF; CDR3 DNA: TGCAGTGCTAGGGGGATTGTCGATGAGCAGTTCTTC
V gene: TRBV7-9; D gene: .; clone size: .; J gene: TRBJ1-1; CDR3 protein: CASSWRGGTEAFF; CDR3 DNA: TGTGCCAGCAGCTGGAGGGGTGGCACTGAAGCTTTCTTT
V gene: TRBV7-2; D gene: TRBD2; clone size: many; J gene: TRBJ2-7; CDR3 protein: CASSYQTSGYEQYF; CDR3 DNA: TGTGCCAGCAGCTACCAAACTAGCGGCTACGAGCAGTACTTC
V gene: TRBV7-9; D gene: .; clone size: many; J gene: TRBJ1-2; CDR3 protein: CASSFVSDGYTF; CDR3 DNA: TGTGCCAGCAGCTTCGTTTCGGATGGCTACACCTTC
V gene: TRBV11-2; D gene: .; clone size: many; J gene: TRBJ2-3; CDR3 protein: CASSPAGRADTQYF; CDR3 DNA: TGTGCCAGCAGCCCGGCCGGTAGAGCAGATACGCAGTATTTT
V gene: TRBV4-2; D gene: TRBD1; clone size: .; J gene: TRBJ2-7; CDR3 protein: CASSQETGGYYEQYF; CDR3 DNA: TGTGCCAGCAGCCAAGAGACAGGGGGATACTACGAGCAGTACTTC
V gene: TRBV6-1; D gene: .; clone size: many; J gene: TRBJ1-5; CDR3 protein: CASSESYYQPQHF; CDR3 DNA: TGTGCCAGCAGTGAATCTTACTACCAGCCCCAGCATTTT
V gene: TRBV19; D gene: .; clone size: .; J gene: TRBJ1-5; CDR3 protein: CASSIGLRRDTLDWQMSQHF; CDR3 DNA: TGTGCCAGTAGTATAGGTCTTCGGCGGGACACCCTAGATTGGCAAATGTCCCAGCATTTT
V gene: TRBV20-1; D gene: .; clone size: .; J gene: TRBJ1-2; CDR3 protein: CSARPAGLRFGYTF; CDR3 DNA: TGCAGTGCGCGGCCTGCGGGCCTCCGTTTTGGCTACACCTTC
V gene: TRBV7-2; D gene: .; clone size: many; J gene: TRBJ2-3; CDR3 protein: CASSLASGEGTQYF; CDR3 DNA: TGTGCCAGCAGCTTAGCTAGCGGTGAAGGTACGCAGTATTTT
V gene: TRBV28; D gene: .; clone size: many; J gene: TRBJ1-5; CDR3 protein: CASSYRVFGNQPQHF; CDR3 DNA: TGTGCCAGCAGCTACAGGGTTTTTGGGAATCAGCCCCAGCATTTT
V gene: TRBV19; D gene: TRBD1; clone size: many; J gene: TRBJ1-1; CDR3 protein: CASSIPEGAGEAFF; CDR3 DNA: TGTGCCAGTAGTATCCCGGAGGGGGCTGGTGAAGCTTTCTTT
V gene: TRBV19; D gene: .; clone size: few; J gene: TRBJ2-5; CDR3 protein: CASSQRPQETQYF; CDR3 DNA: TGTGCCAGTAGTCAGAGGCCCCAAGAGACCCAGTACTTC
V gene: TRBV30; D gene: TRBD1; clone size: .; J gene: TRBJ1-6; CDR3 protein: CAWSVRDRGSPLHF; CDR3 DNA: TGTGCCTGGAGTGTCCGGGACAGGGGGTCACCCCTCCACTTT
V gene: TRBV4-2; D gene: TRBD1; clone size: .; J gene: TRBJ2-7; CDR3 protein: CASSPITGTGSYEQYF; CDR3 DNA: TGTGCCAGCAGCCCGATTACCGGGACAGGGTCCTACGAGCAGTACTTC
V gene: TRBV24-1; D gene: .; clone size: .; J gene: TRBJ1-1; CDR3 protein: CATEGREAFF; CDR3 DNA: TGTGCCACCGAGGGGCGGGAAGCTTTCTTT
V gene: TRBV13; D gene: .; clone size: few; J gene: TRBJ2-1; CDR3 protein: CASSWGAGPYNEQFF; CDR3 DNA: TGTGCCAGCAGCTGGGGGGCGGGACCCTACAATGAGCAGTTCTTC
V gene: TRBV6-6; D gene: TRBD1; clone size: many; J gene: TRBJ1-5; CDR3 protein: CASSLSGTGSNQPQHF; CDR3 DNA: TGTGCCAGCAGCCTATCCGGGACAGGGAGCAATCAGCCCCAGCATTTT
V gene: TRBV11-2; D gene: .; clone size: many; J gene: TRBJ1-1; CDR3 protein: CASIQHQNTEAFF; CDR3 DNA: TGTGCCAGCATTCAACACCAGAACACTGAAGCTTTCTTT
V gene: TRBV12-3/TRBV12-4; D gene: .; clone size: few; J gene: TRBJ1-1; CDR3 protein: CASREADRNTEAFF; CDR3 DNA: TGTGCCAGCAGGGAGGCTGACAGGAACACTGAAGCTTTCTTT
V gene: TRBV19; D gene: .; clone size: many; J gene: TRBJ1-5; CDR3 protein: CASSVVTGSRNQPQHF; CDR3 DNA: TGTGCCAGTAGTGTGGTTACAGGTAGCCGCAATCAGCCCCAGCATTTT
V gene: TRBV7-2; D gene: TRBD1; clone size: many; J gene: TRBJ2-3; CDR3 protein: CASSPGQGTDTQYF; CDR3 DNA: TGTGCCAGCAGTCCCGGACAGGGGACAGATACGCAGTATTTT
V gene: TRBV15; D gene: .; clone size: few; J gene: TRBJ2-5; CDR3 protein: CATSRAGGPRETQYF; CDR3 DNA: TGTGCCACCAGCAGAGCCGGCGGACCAAGGGAGACCCAGTACTTC
V gene: TRBV7-8; D gene: TRBD2; clone size: few; J gene: TRBJ2-1; CDR3 protein: CASSSAGLATGEQFF; CDR3 DNA: TGTGCCAGCAGCTCGGCGGGACTAGCGACGGGTGAGCAGTTCTTC
V gene: TRBV10-2; D gene: TRBD1; clone size: .; J gene: TRBJ1-3; CDR3 protein: CASSWRGQGDTIYF; CDR3 DNA: TGCGCCAGCAGTTGGCGGGGGCAGGGGGACACCATATATTTT
V gene: TRBV5-5; D gene: TRBD1; clone size: many; J gene: TRBJ2-1; CDR3 protein: CASSNTGGSSYNEQFF; CDR3 DNA: TGTGCCAGCAGCAACACAGGGGGGAGCTCCTACAATGAGCAGTTCTTC
V gene: TRBV7-9; D gene: .; clone size: .; J gene: TRBJ2-7; CDR3 protein: CASSSAQRGTYEQYF; CDR3 DNA: TGTGCCAGCAGTTCGGCACAAAGGGGTACCTACGAGCAGTACTTC
V gene: TRBV4-1; D gene: .; clone size: .; J gene: TRBJ2-7; CDR3 protein: CASSPREGGTSSYEQYF; CDR3 DNA: TGTGCCAGCAGCCCCAGAGAGGGGGGAACTAGCTCCTACGAGCAGTACTTC
V gene: TRBV7-2; D gene: .; clone size: .; J gene: TRBJ2-2; CDR3 protein: CASSLRGRERTGELFF; CDR3 DNA: TGTGCCAGCAGCTTAAGGGGTCGGGAAAGAACCGGGGAGCTGTTTTTT
V gene: TRBV10-3; D gene: .; clone size: few; J gene: TRBJ1-1; CDR3 protein: CAIRGNTGNTEAFF; CDR3 DNA: TGTGCCATCAGGGGAAATACGGGGAACACTGAAGCTTTCTTT
V gene: TRBV12-3/TRBV12-4; D gene: .; clone size: many; J gene: TRBJ2-6; CDR3 protein: CASRSKNSGANVLTF; CDR3 DNA: TGTGCCAGCAGGTCAAAGAACTCTGGGGCCAACGTCCTGACTTTC
V gene: TRBV4-1; D gene: .; clone size: .; J gene: TRBJ2-3; CDR3 protein: CASSQEWGPNTQYF; CDR3 DNA: TGCGCCAGCAGCCAAGAATGGGGGCCGAATACGCAGTATTTT
V gene: TRBV7-9; D gene: .; clone size: many; J gene: TRBJ1-1; CDR3 protein: CASSSRQGLMNTEAFF; CDR3 DNA: TGTGCCAGCAGCTCGAGACAAGGCCTCATGAACACTGAAGCTTTCTTT
V gene: TRBV6-6; D gene: .; clone size: .; J gene: TRBJ1-4; CDR3 protein: CASREQGYWEKLFF; CDR3 DNA: TGTGCCAGCAGGGAACAGGGATATTGGGAAAAACTGTTTTTT
V gene: TRBV7-6; D gene: .; clone size: .; J gene: TRBJ1-4; CDR3 protein: CASSYAGYTNEKLFF; CDR3 DNA: TGTGCCAGCAGCTATGCAGGGTACACTAATGAAAAACTGTTTTTT
V gene: TRBV11-1; D gene: .; clone size: .; J gene: TRBJ2-7; CDR3 protein: CASSLAGRTYEQYF; CDR3 DNA: TGTGCCAGCAGCTTAGCGGGGCGGACCTACGAGCAGTACTTC
V gene: TRBV20-1; D gene: .; clone size: .; J gene: TRBJ1-2; CDR3 protein: CSARDGGRENYGYTF; CDR3 DNA: TGCAGTGCTAGAGATGGGGGCAGGGAAAACTATGGCTACACCTTC